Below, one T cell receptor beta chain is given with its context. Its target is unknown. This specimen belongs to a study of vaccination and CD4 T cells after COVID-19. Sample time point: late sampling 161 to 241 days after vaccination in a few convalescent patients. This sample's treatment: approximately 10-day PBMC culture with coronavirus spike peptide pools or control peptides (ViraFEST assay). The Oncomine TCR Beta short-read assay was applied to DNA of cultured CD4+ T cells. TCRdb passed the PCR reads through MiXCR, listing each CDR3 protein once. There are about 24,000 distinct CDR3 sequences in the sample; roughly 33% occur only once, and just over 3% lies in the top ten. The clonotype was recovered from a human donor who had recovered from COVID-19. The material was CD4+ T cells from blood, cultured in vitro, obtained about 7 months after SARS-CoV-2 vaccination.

The CDR3 nucleotides read TGTGCCAGCAGCTTTCGTGGCACAGATACGCAGTATTTT. This sequence encodes CASSFRGTDTQYF. This chain connects TRBV7-9 to TRBJ2-3, with D unresolved. CDR1 is SEHNR and CDR2 is FQNEAQ in the germline V gene (reference sequence). The CDR3 is 13 residues long. Trimming removed 3 bases from V and 1 base from J, with 5 bases in between. The full variable domain, completed using reference TRBV7-9 and TRBJ2-3, is DTGVSQNPRHKITKRGQNVTFRCDPISEHNRLYWYRQTLGQGPEFLTYFQNEAQLEKSRLLSDRFSAERPKGSFSTLEIQRTEQGDSAMYLCASSFRGTDTQYFGPGTRLTVL.